What follows is one T cell receptor (beta chain) and its context. This CDR3 spans 15 amino acids. The V end was cut by 1 base, the J end by 7 bases, with 17 bases between. Germline lookup yields CDR1 LGHNA and CDR2 YSLEER. The record originates from a study of OX40 agonist ivuxolimab in advanced cancers. The protocol was immunoSEQ multiplex PCR, while the TCRdb copy is restricted to in-frame clones and leaves out a portion. The sample lists about 55,000 clones; around 86% were seen once. Sequencing used CD4+ or CD8+ T cells sorted from blood, obtained in a trial of the OX40 agonist ivuxolimab. V and J are TRBV4-3 and TRBJ2-7; weak D call: TRBD2 (6 bases). The sequence came from an adult with an advanced solid tumor such as melanoma, head and neck, liver or kidney cancer. The CDR3 DNA follows: TGCGCCAGCAGCCAAGGGGGGGTGGGTAGCGGTGAGCAGTACTTC. As protein: CASSQGGVGSGEQYF.